The 2 T cell receptor beta chains below come from one sample, sequenced in a study of identical twins. TCRdb independently ran MiXCR on the 5' RACE reads; one entry per CDR3 protein. Found here are approximately 700,000 distinct CDR3 sequences, 15% to 20% of them singletons; the top ten hold around 12%. A further study also used this sample, focusing on T cells expressing NK-cell markers.

The sequencing input was PBMCs. The receptors derive from a woman between 18 and 29 years old in good health.

This clonotype was detected only a few times. This rearrangement joins TRBV6-5 to TRBJ2-7; D not resolved. From germline, CDR1 is MNHEY and CDR2 SVGAGI. V dropped 8 bases and J dropped 3 bases, with 8 bases sitting between them. The CDR3 runs to 11 residues. CDR3 DNA sequence: TGTGCCAGCCGGGCCCACTACGAGCAGTACTTC. It yields the protein CASRAHYEQYF.

The V gene is TRBV12-3 or TRBV12-4, the J gene TRBJ1-2, with no clear D. V lost 4 bases and J lost 4, with 13 bases in between. CDR3 length: 14 residues. This CDR3 reads CASSYASGSYGYTF. CDR3 sequence (DNA): TGTGCCAGCAGTTATGCTTCGGGATCCTATGGCTACACCTTC.